Listed below are T cell receptor beta chains from one sample, sequenced in a study of T cell responses to AZD1222 COVID-19 vaccine. The data were produced by immunoSEQ multiplex PCR, yet TCRdb's version contains in-frame clones alone and is incomplete. Of about 130,000 clones detected, 90% to 95% appear once; the ten largest clones hold under 3.5%. The sequenced sample was peripheral blood, obtained on day 0 of AZD1222 vaccination. The receptor set was obtained from an adult in good health. Each CDR3 is given with its conserved first and last residue. D genes are given only for firm matches. Clone size is stated in some rows and not others, as once, few, many or a class when expanded.

j_call cdr3_length d_call v_call clone_size cdr3_nt cdr3_aa
TRBJ1-5 13 NA TRBV12-3/TRBV12-4 NA TGTGCCAGCAGTTTGGGGCTGAATCAGCCCCAGCATTTT CASSLGLNQPQHF
TRBJ2-1 13 TRBD1 TRBV6-5 NA TGTGCCAGCCACAGGGGCCCCTACAATGAGCAGTTCTTC CASHRGPYNEQFF
TRBJ2-7 14 NA TRBV11-2 NA TGTGCCAGCAGCTTAGCGGGCGTTACCTACGAGCAGTACTTC CASSLAGVTYEQYF
TRBJ2-1 15 NA TRBV6-1 NA TGTGCCAGCAGTGAAGCTCCGGGCCCAAACAATGAGCAGTTCTTC CASSEAPGPNNEQFF
TRBJ1-5 14 NA TRBV27 NA TGTGCCAGCAGTTTATTACAGGGTAGGGAGCCCCAGCATTTT CASSLLQGREPQHF
TRBJ2-4 16 TRBD2 TRBV15 NA TGTGCCACCAGCAGGATGCCCCGGGAGGTGGAAAACATTCAGTACTTC CATSRMPREVENIQYF
TRBJ1-1 13 NA TRBV11-3 NA TGTGCCAGCAGCTTCTCCCCGTCGGCGGGGGCTTTCTTT CASSFSPSAGAFF
TRBJ1-1 12 NA TRBV12-3/TRBV12-4 NA TGTGCCAGCAGGGAAGGGGTCACTGAAGCTTTCTTT CASREGVTEAFF
TRBJ2-7 15 NA TRBV7-6 once TGTGCCAGCAGCCAAGGACCCGGGAAGATCTACGAGCAGTACTTC CASSQGPGKIYEQYF
TRBJ2-7 14 TRBD2 TRBV7-2 NA TGTGCCAGCAGCTTACTAGCGGGCCCCTACGAGCAGTACTTC CASSLLAGPYEQYF
TRBJ1-5 17 NA TRBV15 NA TGTGCCACCAGCAGGGGGCAGGGGCAATATAGCAATCAGCCCCAGCATTTT CATSRGQGQYSNQPQHF
TRBJ1-2 13 NA TRBV30 NA TGTGCCTGGAGTAAGGGGGAGGTCGATGGCTACACCTTC CAWSKGEVDGYTF
TRBJ2-5 13 NA TRBV4-2 NA TGTGCCAGCAGCCAAGATCTCGTCGGGGGCCAGTACTTC CASSQDLVGGQYF
TRBJ2-7 15 TRBD2 TRBV6-1 NA TGTGCCAGCAGTGAACGCGTGGGGGGGAGCTACGAGCAGTACTTC CASSERVGGSYEQYF
TRBJ1-5 15 NA TRBV6-5 NA TGTGCCAGCAGCAACGACATCATGGGGGGTCAGCCCCAGCATTTT CASSNDIMGGQPQHF
TRBJ2-3 16 TRBD2 TRBV4-1 NA TGCGCCAGCAGCCCCCACCGGGGGGGTAGCACAGATACGCAGTATTTT CASSPHRGGSTDTQYF
TRBJ1-2 14 TRBD1 TRBV5-1 NA TGCGCCAGCAGCCCTCCGACAGGGTCCTATGGCTACACCTTC CASSPPTGSYGYTF
TRBJ1-2 15 TRBD1 TRBV6-5 NA TGTGCCAGCAGTTACTCGGGGGACAGGTTCTATGGCTACACCTTC CASSYSGDRFYGYTF
TRBJ2-1 13 NA TRBV5-1 once TGCGCCAGCAGCTTGGGGACTACTCGAGAGCAGTTCTTC CASSLGTTREQFF
TRBJ2-2 13 NA TRBV9 NA TGTGCCAGCAGCGCCGAGAGCACCGGGGAGCTGTTTTTT CASSAESTGELFF
TRBJ1-2 13 TRBD1 TRBV2 once TGTGCCAGCATCGTTGGCCAGGACAGGGGCCACACCTTC CASIVGQDRGHTF
TRBJ1-5 15 NA TRBV5-1 NA TGCGCCAGCAGCTTCACGGACGGTAGCAATCAGCCCCAGCATTTT CASSFTDGSNQPQHF
TRBJ2-5 15 NA TRBV7-6 once TGTGCCAGCAGCTTTGGAGGCTTGGAGGTGGAGACCCAGTACTTC CASSFGGLEVETQYF
TRBJ1-2 15 NA TRBV27 NA TGTGCCAGCAGTCGGGTTGAGGGGCGTAGCTATGGCTACACCTTC CASSRVEGRSYGYTF